The clone carrying this T cell receptor beta chain appeared a few times. Generated by immunoSEQ multiplex PCR, the TCRdb table keeps only in-frame clones and is missing some. The data contain more than 85,000 clones, 78% of them singletons. The sample comes from a study of cytotoxic CD8 clonotypes in ibrutinib-treated CLL. The CDR3 runs 18 residues. The ends lost 6 bases at V and 0 bases at J; junction bases unmatched: 16. The germline CDR1 and CDR2 sequences are SNHLY and FYNNEI. V gene TRBV2 combines with J gene TRBJ2-5; 7 bases are a match to TRBD2. Source: PBMCs, taken after 12 months of ibrutinib treatment. This sequence was found in a human donor with chronic lymphocytic leukemia. The CDR3 is CASSERKGTGGYQETQYF. CDR3 coding DNA: TGTGCCAGCAGCGAGAGGAAGGGAACCGGGGGGTACCAAGAGACCCAGTACTTC.